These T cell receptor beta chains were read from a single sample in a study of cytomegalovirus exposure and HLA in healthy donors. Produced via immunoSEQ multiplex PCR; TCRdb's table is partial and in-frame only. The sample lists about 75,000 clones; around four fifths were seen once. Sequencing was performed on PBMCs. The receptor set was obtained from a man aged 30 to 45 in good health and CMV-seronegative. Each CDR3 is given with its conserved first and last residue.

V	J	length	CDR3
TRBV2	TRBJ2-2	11	CACTNTGELFF
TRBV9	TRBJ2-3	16	CASSVGNPGSTDTQYF
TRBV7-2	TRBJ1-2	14	CASSLDQGTYGYTF
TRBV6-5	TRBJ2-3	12	CASRSGLDTQYF
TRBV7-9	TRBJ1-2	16	CASSPVPGQGINGYTF
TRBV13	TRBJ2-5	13	CASSPTGVETQYF
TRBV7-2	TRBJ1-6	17	CASSSKPGDPGYSPLHF
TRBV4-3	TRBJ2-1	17	CASSRILGTSEHNEQFF
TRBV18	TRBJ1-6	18	CASSPDDIKVFYNSPLHF
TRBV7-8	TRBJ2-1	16	CASSSGITGGYNEQFF
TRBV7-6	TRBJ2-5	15	CASSEVAGVGETQYF
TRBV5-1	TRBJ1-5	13	CASKEEPNQPQHF
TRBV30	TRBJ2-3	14	CARSGQGGTDTQYF
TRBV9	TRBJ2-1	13	CASSVGEREQQFF
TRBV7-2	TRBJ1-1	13	CASSPSRDTEAFF
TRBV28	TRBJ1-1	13	CASRPGQNAIAFF
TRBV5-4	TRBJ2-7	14	CASGLIDKSYEQYF
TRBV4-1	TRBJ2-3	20	CASSQLATGSRSGATDTQYF
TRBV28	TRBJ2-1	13	CASSQHVQGSQFF
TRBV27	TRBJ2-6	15	CASSFYAPGANVLTF
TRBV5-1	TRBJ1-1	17	CASSLGFSAGRNTEAFF
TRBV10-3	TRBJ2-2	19	CAISESQNPDRGYTGELFF
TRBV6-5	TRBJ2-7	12	CASSYPGQPVHF
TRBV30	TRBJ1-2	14	CAWGTGFGTYGYTF
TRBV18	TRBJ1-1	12	CASSPKRTEAFF
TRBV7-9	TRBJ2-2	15	CASSLGLAVGGELFF
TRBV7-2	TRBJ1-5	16	CASSLVPGQGYQPQHF
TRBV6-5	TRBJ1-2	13	CASSYPWGGGYTF
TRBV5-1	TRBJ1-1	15	CASSPGQFMNTEAFF
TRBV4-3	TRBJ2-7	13	CASSPQANNEQYF
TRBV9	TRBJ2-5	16	CASSVATSGGQETQYF
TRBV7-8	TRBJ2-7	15	CASSLARLLSGEQYF
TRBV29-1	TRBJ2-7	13	CSDIDRVVLEQYF
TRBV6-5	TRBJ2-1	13	CASSRTGVNEQFF
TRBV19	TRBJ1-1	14	CASSPGQGWTEAFF
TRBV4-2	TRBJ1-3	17	CASSQIYRGQTGNTIYF
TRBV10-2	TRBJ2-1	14	CASSESHEYNEQFF
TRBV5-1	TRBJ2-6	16	CASSPAEDSGANVLTF
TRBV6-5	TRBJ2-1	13	CASSYPGNNEQFF
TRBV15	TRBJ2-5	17	CATSRDGQLSDGETQYF
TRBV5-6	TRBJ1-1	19	CASSLHQGEFVVFNTEAFF
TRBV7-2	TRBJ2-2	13	CASSPRPAGELFF
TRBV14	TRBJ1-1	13	CASSPQPGEGAFF
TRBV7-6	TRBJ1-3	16	CASSPLGTSSGNTIYF
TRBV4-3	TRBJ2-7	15	CASSQVFPGLYEQYF
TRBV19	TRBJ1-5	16	CASSISTLWGDQPQHF
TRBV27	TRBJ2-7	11	CAARSSYEQYF
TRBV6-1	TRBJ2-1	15	CASTKRQGEKVEQFF
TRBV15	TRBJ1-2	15	CATSSTEGTIYGYTF
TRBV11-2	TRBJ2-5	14	CASSLRSGSETQYF
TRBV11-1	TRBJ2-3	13	CASSFRGRDTQYF
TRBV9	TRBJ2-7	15	CASSPYHGRSYEQYF
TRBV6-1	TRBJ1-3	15	CASSSKTGDGNTIYF
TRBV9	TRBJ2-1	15	CASSLTSGGVNEQFF
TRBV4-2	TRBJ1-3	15	CASSQLSGSGNTIYF
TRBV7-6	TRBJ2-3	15	CASTPDRAPPDTQYF